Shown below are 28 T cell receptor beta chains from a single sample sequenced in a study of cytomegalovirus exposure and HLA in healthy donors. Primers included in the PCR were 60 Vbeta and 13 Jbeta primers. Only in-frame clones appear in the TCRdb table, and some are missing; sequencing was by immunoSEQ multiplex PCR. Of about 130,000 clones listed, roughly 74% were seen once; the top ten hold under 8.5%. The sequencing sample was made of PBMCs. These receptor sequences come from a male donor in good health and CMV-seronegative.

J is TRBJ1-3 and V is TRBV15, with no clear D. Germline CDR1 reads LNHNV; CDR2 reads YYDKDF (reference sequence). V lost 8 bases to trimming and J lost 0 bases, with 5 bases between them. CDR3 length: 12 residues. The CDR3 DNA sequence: TGTGCCACCGGAGGCTCTGGAAACACCATATATTTT. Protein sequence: CATGGSGNTIYF.

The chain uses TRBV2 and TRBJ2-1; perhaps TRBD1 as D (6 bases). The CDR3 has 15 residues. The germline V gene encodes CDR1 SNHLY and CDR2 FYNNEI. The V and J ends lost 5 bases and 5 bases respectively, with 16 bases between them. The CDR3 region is CASSTPGDTDNEQFF. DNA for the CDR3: TGTGCCAGCAGTACCCCCGGGGACACGGACAATGAGCAGTTCTTC.

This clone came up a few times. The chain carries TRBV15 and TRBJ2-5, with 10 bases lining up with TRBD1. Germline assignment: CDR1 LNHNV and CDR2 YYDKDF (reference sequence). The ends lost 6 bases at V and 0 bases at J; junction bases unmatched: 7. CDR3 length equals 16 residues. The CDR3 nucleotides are TGTGCCACCAGGGGGACAGGGGACCTGTACCAAGAGACCCAGTACTTC. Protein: CATRGTGDLYQETQYF.

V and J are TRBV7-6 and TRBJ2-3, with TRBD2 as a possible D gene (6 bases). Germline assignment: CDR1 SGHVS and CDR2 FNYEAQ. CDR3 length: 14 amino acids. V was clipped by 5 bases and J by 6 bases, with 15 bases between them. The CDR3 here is CASSHGGSGDTQYF. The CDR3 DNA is TGTGCCAGCAGCCATGGGGGGAGTGGGGATACGCAGTATTTT.

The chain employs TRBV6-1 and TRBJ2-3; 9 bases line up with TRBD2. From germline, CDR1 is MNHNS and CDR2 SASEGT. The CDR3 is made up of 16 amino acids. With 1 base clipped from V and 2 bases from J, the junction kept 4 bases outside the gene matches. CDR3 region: CASSEDPSGDTDTQYF. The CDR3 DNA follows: TGTGCCAGCAGTGAAGATCCTAGCGGGGACACAGATACGCAGTATTTT.

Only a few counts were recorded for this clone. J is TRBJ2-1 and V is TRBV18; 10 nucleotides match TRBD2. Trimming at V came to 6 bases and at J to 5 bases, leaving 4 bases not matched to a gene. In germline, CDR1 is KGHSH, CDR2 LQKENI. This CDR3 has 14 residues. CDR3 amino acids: CASSLAGGHNEQFF. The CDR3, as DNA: TGTGCCAGCTCGTTAGCGGGAGGCCACAATGAGCAGTTCTTC.

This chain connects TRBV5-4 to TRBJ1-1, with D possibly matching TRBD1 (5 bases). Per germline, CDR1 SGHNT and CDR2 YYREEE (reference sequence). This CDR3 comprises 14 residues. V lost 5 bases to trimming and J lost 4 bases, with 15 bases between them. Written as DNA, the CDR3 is TGTGCCAGCAGTAGACGGGGGGGGACCACTGAAGCTTTCTTT. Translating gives CASSRRGGTTEAFF.

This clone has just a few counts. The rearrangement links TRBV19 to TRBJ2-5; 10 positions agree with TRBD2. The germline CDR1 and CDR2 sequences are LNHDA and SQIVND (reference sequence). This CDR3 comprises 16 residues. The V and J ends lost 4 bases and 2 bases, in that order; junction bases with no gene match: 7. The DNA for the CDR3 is TGTGCCAGTAGTACTGGAGCGGGGGGGCCTCAAGAGACCCAGTACTTC. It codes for CASSTGAGGPQETQYF.

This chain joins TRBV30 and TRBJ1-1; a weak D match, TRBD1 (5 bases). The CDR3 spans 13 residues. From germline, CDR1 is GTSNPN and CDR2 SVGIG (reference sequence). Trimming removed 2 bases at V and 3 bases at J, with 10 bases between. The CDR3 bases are TGTGCCTGGAGTCCTGGGGGGGACACTGAAGCTTTCTTT. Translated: CAWSPGGDTEAFF. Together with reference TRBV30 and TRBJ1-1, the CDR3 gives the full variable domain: SQTIHQWPATLVQPVGSPLSLECTVEGTSNPNLYWYRQAAGRGLQLLFYSVGIGQISSEVPQNLSASRPQDRQFILSSKKLLLSDSGFYLCAWSPGGDTEAFFGQGTRLTVV.

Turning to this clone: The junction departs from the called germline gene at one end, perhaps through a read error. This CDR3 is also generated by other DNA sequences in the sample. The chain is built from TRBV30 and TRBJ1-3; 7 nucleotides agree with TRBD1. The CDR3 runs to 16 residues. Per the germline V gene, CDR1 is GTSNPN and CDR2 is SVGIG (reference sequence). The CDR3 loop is CAWSRSGDSFGNTIYF. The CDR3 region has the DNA TGTGCCTGGAGTAGAAGTGGGGACAGCTTCGGAAACACCATATACTTT.

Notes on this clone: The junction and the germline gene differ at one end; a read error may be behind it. As DNA, the CDR3 is TGTGCCAGCTCACCCGCTTTGGAAACTGGGGACCGGAGGGTCTTC. Residues: CASSPALETGDRRVF. The V gene is TRBV18, the J gene TRBJ2-1; possibly TRBD2 for D (6 bases). CDR1 and CDR2 (germline): KGHSH, LQKENI. The CDR3 loop spans 15 amino acids.

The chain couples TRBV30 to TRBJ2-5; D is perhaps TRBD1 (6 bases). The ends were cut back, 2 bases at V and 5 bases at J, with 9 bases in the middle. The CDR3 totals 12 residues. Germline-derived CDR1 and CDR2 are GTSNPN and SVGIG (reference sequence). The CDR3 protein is CAWSQGRETQYF. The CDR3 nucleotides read TGTGCCTGGAGTCAGGGGCGTGAGACCCAGTACTTC.

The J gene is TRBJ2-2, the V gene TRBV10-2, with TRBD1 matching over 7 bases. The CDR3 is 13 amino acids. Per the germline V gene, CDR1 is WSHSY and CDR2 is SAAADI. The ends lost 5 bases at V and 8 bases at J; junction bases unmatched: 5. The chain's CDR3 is CASSQGEGGELFF. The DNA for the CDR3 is TGCGCCAGCAGTCAGGGGGAAGGGGGGGAGCTGTTTTTT.

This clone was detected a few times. CDR3 in DNA: TGCAGCGCCCCTAGCACAGATACGCAGTATTTT. Its translation: CSAPSTDTQYF. V gene TRBV29-1 combines with J gene TRBJ2-3; D is ambiguous. V dropped 7 bases and J dropped 0 bases, with 5 bases sitting between them. CDR1 and CDR2 (germline): SQVTM, ANQGSEA. The CDR3 runs 11 residues.

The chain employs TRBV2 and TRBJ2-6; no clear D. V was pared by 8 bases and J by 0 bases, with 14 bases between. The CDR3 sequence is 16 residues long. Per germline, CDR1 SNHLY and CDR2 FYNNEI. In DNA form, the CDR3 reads TGTGCCAGCTCAGGCTTAGGAAGCTCTGGGGCCAACGTCCTGACTTTC. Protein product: CASSGLGSSGANVLTF.

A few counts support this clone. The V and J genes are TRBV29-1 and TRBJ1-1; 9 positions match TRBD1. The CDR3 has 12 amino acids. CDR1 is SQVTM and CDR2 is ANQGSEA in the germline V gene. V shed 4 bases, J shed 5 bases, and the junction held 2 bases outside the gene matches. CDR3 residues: CSVGTGETEAFF. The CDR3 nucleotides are TGCAGCGTTGGGACAGGGGAGACTGAAGCTTTCTTT.

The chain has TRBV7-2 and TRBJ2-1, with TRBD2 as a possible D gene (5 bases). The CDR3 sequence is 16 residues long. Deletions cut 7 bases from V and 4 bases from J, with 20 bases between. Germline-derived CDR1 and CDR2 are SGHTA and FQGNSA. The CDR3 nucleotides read TGTGCCAGCACCTCTCAGCCGGTAGGAGGATACAATGAGCAGTTCTTC. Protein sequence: CASTSQPVGGYNEQFF.

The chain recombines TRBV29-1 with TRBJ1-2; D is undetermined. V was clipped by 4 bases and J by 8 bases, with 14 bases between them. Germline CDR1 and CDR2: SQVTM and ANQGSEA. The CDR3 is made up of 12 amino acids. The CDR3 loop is CSVGGLERGYTF. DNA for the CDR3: TGCAGCGTTGGCGGCTTAGAAAGAGGCTACACCTTC. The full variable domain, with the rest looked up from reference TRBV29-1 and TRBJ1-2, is SAVISQKPSRDICQRGTSLTIQCQVDSQVTMMFWYRQQPGQSLTLIATANQGSEATYESGFVIDKFPISRPNLTFSTLTVSNMSPEDSSIYLCSVGGLERGYTFGSGTRLTVV.

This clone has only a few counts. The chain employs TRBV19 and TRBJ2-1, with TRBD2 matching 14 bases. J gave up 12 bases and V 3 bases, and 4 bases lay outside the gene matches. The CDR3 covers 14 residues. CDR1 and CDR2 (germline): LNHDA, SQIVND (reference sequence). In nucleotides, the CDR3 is TGTGCCAGTAGTATGGGACTAGCGGGAGAGGGGCAGTTCTTC. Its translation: CASSMGLAGEGQFF.

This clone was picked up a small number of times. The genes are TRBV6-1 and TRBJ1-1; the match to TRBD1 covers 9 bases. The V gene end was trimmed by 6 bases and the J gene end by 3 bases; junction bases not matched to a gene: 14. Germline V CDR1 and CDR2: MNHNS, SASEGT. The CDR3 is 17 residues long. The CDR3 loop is CASRELPRGQGHTEAFF. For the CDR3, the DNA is TGTGCCAGCAGGGAATTACCCCGGGGACAGGGTCACACTGAAGCTTTCTTT.

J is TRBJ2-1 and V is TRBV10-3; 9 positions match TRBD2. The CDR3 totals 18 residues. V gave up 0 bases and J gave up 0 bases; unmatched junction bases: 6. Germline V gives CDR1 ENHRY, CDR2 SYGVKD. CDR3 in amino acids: CAISESSTSGRSYNEQFF. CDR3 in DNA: TGTGCCATCAGTGAGTCTTCGACTAGCGGACGCTCCTACAATGAGCAGTTCTTC.

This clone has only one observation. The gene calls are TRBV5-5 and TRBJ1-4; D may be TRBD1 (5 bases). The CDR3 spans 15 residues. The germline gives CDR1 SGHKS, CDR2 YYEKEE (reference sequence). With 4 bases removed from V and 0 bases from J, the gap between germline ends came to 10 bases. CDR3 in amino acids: CASSPGHATNEKLFF. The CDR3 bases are TGTGCCAGCAGCCCAGGACACGCAACTAATGAAAAACTGTTTTTT.

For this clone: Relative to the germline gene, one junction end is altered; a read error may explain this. CDR3 DNA: TGCGCCAGCACCTTGAATGGCCAAGCGGGCTACAATGAGCAGTTCTTC. It codes for CASTLNGQAGYNEQFF. The genes are TRBV5-1 and TRBJ2-1; TRBD2 is a possible D gene (6 bases). Germline CDR1 and CDR2: SGHRS and YFSETQ. This CDR3 comprises 16 residues.

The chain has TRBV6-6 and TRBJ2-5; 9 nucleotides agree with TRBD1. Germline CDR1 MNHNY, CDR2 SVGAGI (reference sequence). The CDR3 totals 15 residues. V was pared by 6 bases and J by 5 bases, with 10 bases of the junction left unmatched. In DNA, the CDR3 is TGTGCCAGCAGAATCCGGGACAGGGCGGAGGAGACCCAGTACTTC. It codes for CASRIRDRAEETQYF.

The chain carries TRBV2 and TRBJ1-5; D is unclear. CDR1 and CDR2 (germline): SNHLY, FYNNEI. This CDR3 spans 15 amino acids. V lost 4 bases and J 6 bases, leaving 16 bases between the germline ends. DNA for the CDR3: TGTGCCAGCAGTGGGATCATGACCGGCGGTCAGCCCCAGCATTTT. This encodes CASSGIMTGGQPQHF.

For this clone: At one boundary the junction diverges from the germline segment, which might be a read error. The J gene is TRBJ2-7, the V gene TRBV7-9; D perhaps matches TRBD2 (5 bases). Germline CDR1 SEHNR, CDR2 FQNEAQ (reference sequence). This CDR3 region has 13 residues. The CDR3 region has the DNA TGTTCCAGCAGCTTAGGCGGGTATCGCGAGCAGTACTTC. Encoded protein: CSSSLGGYREQYF.

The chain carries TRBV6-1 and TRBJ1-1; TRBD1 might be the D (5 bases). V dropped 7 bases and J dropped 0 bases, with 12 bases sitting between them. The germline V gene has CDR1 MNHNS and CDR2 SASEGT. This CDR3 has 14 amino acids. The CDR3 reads CASNSRVMNTEAFF. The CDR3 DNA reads TGTGCCAGCAATTCCAGGGTTATGAACACTGAAGCTTTCTTT.

In DNA, the CDR3 is TGTGCCAGCAGTTTAATTAAAGCGGGAGTGGGTTACGAGCAGTACTTC. Translated: CASSLIKAGVGYEQYF. V usage is TRBV28 and J usage is TRBJ2-7; 8 bases fit TRBD2. Unmatched junction bases numbered 10, after V lost 2 bases and J lost 4 bases. Germline V CDR1 and CDR2: MDHEN, SYDVKM. There are 16 residues in the CDR3.